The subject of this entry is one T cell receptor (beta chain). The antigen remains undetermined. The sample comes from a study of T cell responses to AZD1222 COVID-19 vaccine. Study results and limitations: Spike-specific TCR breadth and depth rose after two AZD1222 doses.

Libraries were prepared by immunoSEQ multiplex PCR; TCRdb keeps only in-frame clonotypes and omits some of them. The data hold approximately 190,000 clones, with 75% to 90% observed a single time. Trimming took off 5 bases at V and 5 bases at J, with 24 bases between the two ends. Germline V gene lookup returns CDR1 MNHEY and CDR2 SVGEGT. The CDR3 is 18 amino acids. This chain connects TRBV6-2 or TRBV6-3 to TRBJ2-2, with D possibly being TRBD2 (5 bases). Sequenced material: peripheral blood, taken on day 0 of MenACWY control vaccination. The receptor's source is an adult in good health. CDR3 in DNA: TGTGCCAGCAGTGACGTCGGTCGGTTTGGGAGTCGGACCGGGGAGCTGTTTTTT. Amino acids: CASSDVGRFGSRTGELFF.